This TCR beta chain was sequenced during a study of T-cell memory formation after mild COVID-19. Points from the study as a whole: Several responding clones turned up in pre-infection memory, indicating that cross-reactive memory may have taken part. Contracting clones from day 15 to 85 showed balanced CD4/CD8; later expanders favored CD4+. Contracting CD8+ clones were enriched in EMRA, CD4+ mainly in CM and EM.

5'RACE primed at constant segments yielded TCR alpha and TCR beta cDNA libraries bearing sample barcodes and UMIs. Each CDR3 protein is one row after TCRdb ran MiXCR on the 5' RACE reads. The sample yields 550,000 to 700,000 distinct CDR3 sequences, around 16% seen once. CDR3 size: 12 residues. Deletions cut 4 bases from V and 7 bases from J, with 7 bases between. About this clonotype: Its target is unknown.

The TCR sequence derives from an adult woman who had mild COVID-19 (a few samples of this study predate the infection). Cell type and time point are not known. Sequencing used PBMCs or a T cell subset sorted from them (not recorded which). The rearrangement links TRBV12-3 or TRBV12-4 to TRBJ1-4; D is unresolved. CDR3 in DNA: TGTGCCAGCAGTTACCAGTTTGAAAAACTGTTTTTT. Its translation is CASSYQFEKLFF.